These T cell receptor beta chains were read from a single sample in a study of blood T cells in healthy people across ages. TCRdb reanalysed the 5' RACE reads using MiXCR and keeps one entry per CDR3 protein. Here the sample spans some 1.7 million distinct CDR3 sequences, approximately 30% being singletons. The specimen was blood. Every receptor here comes from a woman in her thirties in good health. CDR3s include the opening cysteine and the closing phenylalanine or tryptophan. Each record gives: CDR3 DNA, CDR3 protein, J gene, clone size, V gene, D gene. A D gene is named only where the DNA matches it firmly. Expanded clones are given a class, and other clones once, few, many or no size at all.

DNA: TGTGCCAGCAGAGGGACCTGGATGGAAAATGAGCAGTTCTTC
CDR3: CASRGTWMENEQFF
J: TRBJ2-1
size: .
V: TRBV12-3/TRBV12-4
D: .

DNA: TGTGCCAGCAGCACAGGCCCGGGCACTGAAGCTTTCTTT
CDR3: CASSTGPGTEAFF
J: TRBJ1-1
size: few
V: TRBV7-2
D: .

DNA: TGCAGCGTTGATAAGGGGAAGCCCTACGAGCAGTACTTC
CDR3: CSVDKGKPYEQYF
J: TRBJ2-7
size: .
V: TRBV29-1
D: .

DNA: TGTGCCAGCAGTCCGAGGACGGCAAGAGCTGGGGCCAACATCCTGACTTTC
CDR3: CASSPRTARAGANILTF
J: TRBJ2-6
size: .
V: TRBV2
D: .

DNA: TGTGCCAGCAGCTTAAAGGGAAATGGCTACACCTTC
CDR3: CASSLKGNGYTF
J: TRBJ1-2
size: .
V: TRBV7-8
D: .

DNA: TGTGCCAGCAGCGCCGGGACAGCCTTCGGAAACACCATATATTTT
CDR3: CASSAGTAFGNTIYF
J: TRBJ1-3
size: .
V: TRBV7-8
D: TRBD1

DNA: TGTGCCAGCAGCCCCGGGACCTACAGTGAGCAGTTCTTC
CDR3: CASSPGTYSEQFF
J: TRBJ2-1
size: few
V: TRBV5-5
D: .

DNA: TGTGCCAGCAGTTACCCACTGGAACGCAATGAGCAGTTCTTC
CDR3: CASSYPLERNEQFF
J: TRBJ2-1
size: few
V: TRBV6-6
D: .

DNA: TGTGCCAGCGGATCCGGGACACCTGAAGCTTTCTTT
CDR3: CASGSGTPEAFF
J: TRBJ1-1
size: .
V: TRBV6-5
D: .

DNA: TGCAGCGCGGGGACTGAGAGACGAAATGAGCAGTTCTTC
CDR3: CSAGTERRNEQFF
J: TRBJ2-1
size: .
V: TRBV29-1
D: .

DNA: TGTGCCAGCAGCAAAAGGACTAGCGGCTCCTACGAGCAGTACTTC
CDR3: CASSKRTSGSYEQYF
J: TRBJ2-7
size: few
V: TRBV7-2
D: TRBD2

DNA: TGTGCCACCTCGGACAGGGGGGAAGCTTTCTTT
CDR3: CATSDRGEAFF
J: TRBJ1-1
size: .
V: TRBV25-1
D: TRBD1

DNA: TGTGCCAGCAGCTCAAGGCCGGGACTAGCGGGAGCTGGTGAGCAGTTCTTC
CDR3: CASSSRPGLAGAGEQFF
J: TRBJ2-1
size: many
V: TRBV6-6
D: TRBD2